This T cell receptor beta chain was recovered during a study of T cell repertoires in cytomegalovirus infection. Study context: Signatures in public TCR beta sequences pointed to both CMV infection and matching HLA type. Study observations and caveats: Totalled public TCR beta family frequency picked out people who carried CMV plus the relevant HLA. HLA-C-restricted CMV-specific TCR beta clonotypes prevailed in the ex vivo response.

TCRdb re-derived calls from the reads in MiXCR, one entry per CDR3 protein. The sample consists of about 160,000 distinct CDR3 sequences, approximately 17% of them appearing once. V dropped 11 bases and J dropped 4 bases, with 15 bases sitting between them. The CDR3 is 12 amino acids. Germline lookup yields CDR1 SGHVS and CDR2 FNYEAQ. Worth noting for this clonotype: What it recognizes is unknown.

This chain connects TRBV7-6 to TRBJ2-7; a possible D gene is TRBD1 (6 bases). The origin of this receptor is a human donor in good health (CMV status not recorded). Some clones in this sample may be carry-over from other donors' samples. Sequenced sample: CD8+ T cells from PBMCs. CDR3 bases: TGTGCCTCGACAGGCCGGCGGTACGAGCAGTACTTC. This encodes CASTGRRYEQYF.